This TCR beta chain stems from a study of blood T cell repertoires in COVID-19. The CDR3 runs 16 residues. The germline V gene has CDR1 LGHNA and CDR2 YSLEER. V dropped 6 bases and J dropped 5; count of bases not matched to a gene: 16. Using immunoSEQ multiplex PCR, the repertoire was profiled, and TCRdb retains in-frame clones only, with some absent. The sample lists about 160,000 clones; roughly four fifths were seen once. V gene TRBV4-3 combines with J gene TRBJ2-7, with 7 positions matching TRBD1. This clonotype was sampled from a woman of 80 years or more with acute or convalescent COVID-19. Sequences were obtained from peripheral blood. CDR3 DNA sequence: TGCGCCAGCAGTCAAACTCCGGTTACAGGGGAAGACGAGCAGTACTTC. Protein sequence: CASSQTPVTGEDEQYF.